This T cell receptor beta chain was identified in a study of response to subunit inactivated influenza vaccine. This CDR3 region has 15 residues. Germline V gene sequence: CDR1 SGHNT, CDR2 YENEEA. V shed 3 bases, J shed 6 bases, and the junction held 2 bases outside the gene matches. TCRdb reanalysed the RT-PCR reads using MiXCR and keeps one entry per CDR3 protein. The sample shows under 550,000 distinct CDR3 sequences, approximately 7.7% of them seen only once. General study findings and limits: The authors offered the suggestion that each seasonal influenza vaccination recruits few new T cells.

Only a few counts were recorded for this clonotype. As yet, its antigen is unknown. This chain links TRBV11-3 with TRBJ2-1; 13 bases are a match to TRBD2. Sequenced material: PBMCs from blood, taken less than 25 months after vaccination. The receptor was derived from a man between 50 and 69 years old who received an inactivated influenza vaccine. CDR3 bases: TGTGCCAGCAGCTTCCGGACTAGCGGGAGCAATGAGCAGTTCTTC. It codes for CASSFRTSGSNEQFF.